The entry below describes one TCR beta chain. The record originates from a study of sequential checkpoint blockade in melanoma. About the study: After both sequences, patients received maintenance nivolumab.

The treatment denotes: randomized to nivolumab then ipilimumab (arm A) or the reverse (arm B). No patient had prior DNA-damaging chemotherapy. From thawed PBMCs, live CD3+CD8+ cells negative for CD19 and CD56 were sorted. The data were produced by immunoSEQ multiplex PCR, yet TCRdb's version contains in-frame clones alone and is incomplete. The top ten clones hold about an eighth of a sample with about 27,000 clones, roughly 77% of them seen once. Germline V gene data show CDR1 as MGHRA and CDR2 as YSYEKL. The CDR3 runs to 14 residues. The V segment lost 3 bases and the J segment 6 bases; nucleotides outside the gene matches: 7.

The chain employs TRBV4-1 and TRBJ2-7, with 8 nucleotides matching TRBD1. This TCR derives from a human donor with melanoma. This sample comprised CD8+ T cells sorted from blood (inferred from file names), obtained from a patient given nivolumab and ipilimumab in sequence. The CDR3 region is CASSQKDRGGEQYF. The DNA of the CDR3 is TGCGCCAGCAGCCAGAAAGACAGGGGTGGCGAGCAGTACTTC.